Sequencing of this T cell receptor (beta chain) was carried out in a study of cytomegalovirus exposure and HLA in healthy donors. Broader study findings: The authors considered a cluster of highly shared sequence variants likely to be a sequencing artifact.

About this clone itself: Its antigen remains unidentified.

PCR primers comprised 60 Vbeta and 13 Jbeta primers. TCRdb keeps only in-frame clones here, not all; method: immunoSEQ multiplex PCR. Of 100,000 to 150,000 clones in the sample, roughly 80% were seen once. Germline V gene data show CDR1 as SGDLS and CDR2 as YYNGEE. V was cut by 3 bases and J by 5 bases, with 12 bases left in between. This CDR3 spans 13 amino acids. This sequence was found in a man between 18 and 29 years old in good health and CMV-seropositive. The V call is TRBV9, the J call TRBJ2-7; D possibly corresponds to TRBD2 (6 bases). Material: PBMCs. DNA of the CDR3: TGTGCCAGCAGCGCCGGGAGTTTGAACGAGCAGTACTTC. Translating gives CASSAGSLNEQYF. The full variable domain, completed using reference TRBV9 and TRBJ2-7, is DSGVTQTPKHLITATGQRVTLRCSPRSGDLSVYWYQQSLDQGLQFLIQYYNGEERAKGNILERFSAQQFPDLHSELNLSSLELGDSALYFCASSAGSLNEQYFGPGTRLTVT.